This T cell receptor (beta chain) derives from a study of control samples from healthy donors and cancer patients. Libraries were prepared by immunoSEQ multiplex PCR; TCRdb keeps only in-frame clonotypes and omits some of them. The table shows about 170,000 clones, with 90% to 95% occurring only once. The CDR3 extends over 15 amino acids. Germline CDR1 LNHNV, CDR2 YYDKDF (reference sequence). V lost 0 bases to trimming and J lost 1 base, with 10 bases between them. The sequence was obtained from a woman in her twenties or thirties in good health. The chain employs TRBV15 and TRBJ2-7; D is uncertain. The specimen sequenced was blood. CDR3 residues: CATSREVAASYEQYF. The CDR3 coding sequence is TGTGCCACCAGCAGAGAGGTAGCAGCATCCTACGAGCAGTACTTC.